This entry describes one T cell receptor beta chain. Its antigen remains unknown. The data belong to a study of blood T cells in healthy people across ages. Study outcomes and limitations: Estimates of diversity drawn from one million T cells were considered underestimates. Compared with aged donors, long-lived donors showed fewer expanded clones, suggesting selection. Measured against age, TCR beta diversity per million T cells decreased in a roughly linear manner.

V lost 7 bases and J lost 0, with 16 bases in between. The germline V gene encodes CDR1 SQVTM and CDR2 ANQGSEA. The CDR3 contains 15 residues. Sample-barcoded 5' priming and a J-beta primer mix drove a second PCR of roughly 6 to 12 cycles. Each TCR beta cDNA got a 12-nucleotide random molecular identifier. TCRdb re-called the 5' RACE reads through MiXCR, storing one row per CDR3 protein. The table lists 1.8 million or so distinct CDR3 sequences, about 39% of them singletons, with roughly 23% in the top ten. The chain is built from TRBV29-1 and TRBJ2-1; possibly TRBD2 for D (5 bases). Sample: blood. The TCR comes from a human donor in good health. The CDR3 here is CSAAPGLRSYNEQFF. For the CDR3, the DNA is TGCAGCGCCGCCCCAGGACTTCGCTCCTACAATGAGCAGTTCTTC.